These 31 T cell receptor beta chains came from one sample sequenced in a study of blood T cell repertoires in COVID-19. TCRdb's table, derived via immunoSEQ multiplex PCR, lists solely in-frame clones and lacks some. The table shows about 220,000 clones, with around 80% occurring only once. The sequencing input was peripheral blood. The receptors were gathered from a woman aged 70-85 years with acute or convalescent COVID-19.

The chain recombines TRBV5-1 with TRBJ2-7; the match to TRBD1 covers 9 bases. Germline V gene data show CDR1 as SGHRS and CDR2 as YFSETQ. The CDR3 has 16 amino acids. The V segment lost 2 bases and the J segment 4 bases; nucleotides outside the gene matches: 10. The CDR3: CASSLQRTGDGYEQYF. DNA for the CDR3: TGCGCCAGCAGCTTACAAAGGACAGGGGATGGTTACGAGCAGTACTTC.

This chain links TRBV5-8 with TRBJ2-3; the D gene is possibly TRBD1 (5 bases). V lost 1 base, J lost 3 bases, and 12 bases lay in between. CDR1 is SGHTS, CDR2 YDEGEE, per germline. This CDR3 is 15 amino acids long. CDR3 in DNA: TGTGCCAGCAGCTTGAAGGGGCCGAGGACAGATACGCAGTATTTT. Amino acid sequence: CASSLKGPRTDTQYF.

The gene calls are TRBV7-8 and TRBJ2-6; perhaps TRBD1 as D (5 bases). The ends were cut back, 4 bases at V and 0 bases at J, with 16 bases in the middle. The CDR3 is made up of 18 amino acids. Germline CDR1 reads SGHVS; CDR2 reads FQNEAQ. CDR3: CASSSTRVISSGANVLTF. DNA of the CDR3: TGTGCCAGCAGCTCCACCAGGGTTATATCCTCTGGGGCCAACGTCCTGACTTTC.

The V and J genes are TRBV3-1 (or the pseudogene TRBV3-2) and TRBJ2-5; TRBD1 agrees at 9 bases. This CDR3 is built from 14 residues. V was pared by 4 bases and J by 4 bases, with 4 bases of the junction left unmatched. Germline values: CDR1 LGHDT, CDR2 YNNKEL (reference sequence). The CDR3 reads CASSLRQGGETQYF. DNA for the CDR3: TGTGCCAGCAGCCTTCGACAGGGGGGAGAGACCCAGTACTTC.

The gene calls are TRBV6-5 and TRBJ1-2; TRBD1 matches at 11 bases. From germline, CDR1 is MNHEY and CDR2 SVGAGI. This CDR3 has 14 amino acids. J lost 4 bases, V lost 8 bases, and 6 bases had no gene match. CDR3 bases: TGTGCCAGCGCCATGGACAGGGGGCTCTATGGCTACACCTTC. Amino acid sequence: CASAMDRGLYGYTF.

The V call is TRBV13, the J call TRBJ2-1, with TRBD2 matching over 8 bases. The V gene's germline CDR1 is PRHDT and CDR2 FYEKMQ (reference sequence). The CDR3 spans 14 residues. The V and J ends lost 6 bases and 5 bases, in that order; junction bases with no gene match: 6. The CDR3 spells CASRASGSNNEQFF. In DNA, the CDR3 is TGTGCCAGCAGGGCTAGCGGGTCCAACAATGAGCAGTTCTTC.

The chain recombines TRBV2 with TRBJ1-5; 7 nucleotides agree with TRBD1. V lost 6 bases and J lost 2; bases outside the gene matches: 10. Germline values: CDR1 SNHLY, CDR2 FYNNEI. The CDR3 sequence is 16 residues long. The CDR3 coding sequence is TGTGCCAGCAGCGAAAGACAGGGAGCTGGCAATCAGCCCCAGCATTTT. Its protein product is CASSERQGAGNQPQHF.

The chain is built from TRBV18 and TRBJ2-3; 13 bases match TRBD2. V lost 5 bases to trimming and J lost 5 bases; unmatched junction nucleotides: 16. Germline assignment: CDR1 KGHSH and CDR2 LQKENI. The CDR3 contains 19 residues. The CDR3 loop is CASSSTGLTSGGSGDTQYF. The CDR3 DNA reads as TGTGCCAGCTCATCCACTGGCCTGACTAGCGGGGGGTCTGGAGATACGCAGTATTTT. Combining the CDR3 with reference TRBV18 and TRBJ2-3 gives the whole variable domain NAGVMQNPRHLVRRRGQEARLRCSPMKGHSHVYWYRQLPEEGLKFMVYLQKENIIDESGMPKERFSAEFPKEGPSILRIQQVVRGDSAAYFCASSSTGLTSGGSGDTQYFGPGTRLTVL.

The CDR3 loop reads CASSSDTLNSPLHF. The CDR3 bases are TGTGCCAGCAGTTCTGACACCCTGAATTCACCCCTCCACTTT. The V call is TRBV6-5, the J call TRBJ1-6, with D unresolved. The CDR3 has 14 amino acids. With 4 bases removed from V and 7 bases from J, the gap between germline ends came to 11 bases. CDR1 is MNHEY, CDR2 SVGAGI, per germline.

V gene TRBV6-2 or TRBV6-3 combines with J gene TRBJ2-7, with 7 bases lining up with TRBD1. The CDR3 contains 15 residues. Germline V gives CDR1 MNHEY, CDR2 SVGEGT. J lost 4 bases, V lost 6 bases, and 12 bases had no gene match. The CDR3 is CASSRPGQMGYEQYF. Written as DNA, the CDR3 is TGTGCCAGCAGCCGCCCGGGACAGATGGGATACGAGCAGTACTTC.

This rearrangement joins TRBV7-3 to TRBJ1-6; perhaps TRBD1 as D (5 bases). The CDR3 has 14 amino acids. The V end was cut by 3 bases, the J end by 7 bases, with 10 bases between. The V gene's germline CDR1 is SGHTA and CDR2 FQGTGA. The CDR3 sequence is CASSLRQSNSPLHF. The CDR3 bases are TGTGCCAGCAGCTTGAGACAGTCAAATTCACCCCTCCACTTT.

This clone was detected once. V and J are TRBV18 and TRBJ2-7; possibly TRBD1 for D (5 bases). Deletions cut 4 bases from V and 3 bases from J, with 16 bases between. Germline V CDR1 and CDR2: KGHSH, LQKENI. The CDR3 is made up of 15 amino acids. CDR3 in DNA: TGTGCCAGCTCACTTCAGGCGACAAGGGGCTACGAGCAGTACTTC. This sequence encodes CASSLQATRGYEQYF.

The chain recombines TRBV20-1 with TRBJ2-3, with D perhaps TRBD1 (5 bases). V was shortened by 3 bases and J by 0 bases, with 16 bases between the two germline ends. Germline CDR1 and CDR2: DFQATT and SNEGSKA (reference sequence). The CDR3 has 16 amino acids. DNA of the CDR3: TGCAGTGCTAGTTCCCCTCGACAGACTAGCACAGATACGCAGTATTTT. It encodes CSASSPRQTSTDTQYF.

In this sample, this clone turned up once. V usage is TRBV11-3 and J usage is TRBJ2-4; D is perhaps TRBD1 (6 bases). Germline V gene data show CDR1 as SGHNT and CDR2 as YENEEA. Trimming removed 5 bases at V and 2 bases at J, with 16 bases between. This CDR3 spans 16 amino acids. Here the CDR3 reads CASSQRGLSSKNIQYF. The CDR3 nucleotides are TGTGCCAGCAGCCAAAGGGGGTTGAGTTCCAAAAACATTCAGTACTTC.

The chain links TRBV20-1 to TRBJ1-1; no definite D call. The CDR3 length is 11 residues. Germline assignment: CDR1 DFQATT and CDR2 SNEGSKA (reference sequence). Trimming took off 6 bases at V and 3 bases at J, with 8 bases between the two ends. The CDR3 region has the DNA TGCAGTGCAAAGGACTACACTGAAGCTTTCTTT. Its protein product is CSAKDYTEAFF.

The CDR3, as DNA: TGTGCCACCAGTGTCGGTCAGGGAGGTCTCCGGTTCTTC. Its translation: CATSVGQGGLRFF. V is TRBV24-1 and J is TRBJ2-1, with a weak D call TRBD2 (6 bases). The CDR3 is 13 amino acids. V lost 5 bases and J lost 15, with 19 bases in between. Germline-derived CDR1 and CDR2 are KGHDR and SFDVKD.

This chain connects TRBV19 to TRBJ2-7; maybe TRBD2 (7 bases). Trimming shortened V by 3 bases and J by 2 bases, and 14 bases separated the two germline ends. CDR3 size: 15 residues. CDR1 and CDR2 from the germline V gene are LNHDA and SQIVND (reference sequence). The DNA for the CDR3 is TGTGCCAGTAGTATCGGCGGCGGGGGCACCTACGAGCAGTACTTC. This translates into CASSIGGGGTYEQYF.

This clone came up many times. The chain employs TRBV23-1 and TRBJ2-3; 12 bases match TRBD1. TRBV23-1 carries the ORF label, with uncertain function. Trimming cost V 11 bases and J 5 bases; bases outside gene matches: 20. The CDR3 spans 18 residues. The CDR3 here is CAPVAPSTGQGAIDTQYF. CDR3 DNA: TGCGCCCCGGTTGCCCCTTCGACGGGACAGGGGGCTATAGATACGCAGTATTTT.

V and J are TRBV29-1 and TRBJ2-3; D perhaps matches TRBD1 (6 bases). Per the germline V gene, CDR1 is SQVTM and CDR2 is ANQGSEA. The CDR3 runs to 13 residues. The V end was cut by 4 bases, the J end by 0 bases, with 8 bases between. CDR3 DNA sequence: TGCAGCGTTGGGACAGACAGCACAGATACGCAGTATTTT. The encoded protein is CSVGTDSTDTQYF.

The rearrangement links TRBV3-1 (or the pseudogene TRBV3-2) to TRBJ2-7; 8 bases are shared with TRBD1. This CDR3 spans 14 amino acids. V shed 4 bases, J shed 6 bases, and the junction held 8 bases outside the gene matches. The germline V gene encodes CDR1 LGHDT and CDR2 YNNKEL (reference sequence). The CDR3 here is CASSPRQGIGEQYF. CDR3 sequence (DNA): TGTGCCAGCAGCCCCCGACAGGGGATAGGCGAGCAGTACTTC.

This clone appeared once. The V call is TRBV21-1, the J call TRBJ2-7; TRBD2, the table's D call, lacks a check against the DNA. TRBV21-1 is tagged as a pseudogene. The CDR3 contains 14 residues. As DNA, the CDR3 is TGTGCCAGCACCCTGGGGGGGGGAGCCTACGAGCAGTACGTC. Amino acids: CASTLGGGAYEQYV.

The chain carries TRBV5-8 and TRBJ2-3, with D uncertain. Per the germline V gene, CDR1 is SGHTS and CDR2 is YDEGEE. The CDR3 contains 15 residues. V shed 4 bases and J shed 2 bases, with 14 bases lying between them. This chain's CDR3 is CASSPARAFTDTQYF. The DNA of the CDR3 is TGTGCCAGCAGCCCCGCGAGAGCTTTCACAGATACGCAGTATTTT.

V and J are TRBV7-2 and TRBJ1-2; no reliable D call. V shed 1 base and J shed 1 base, with 10 bases lying between them. The CDR3 contains 15 residues. Germline V gene data show CDR1 as SGHTA and CDR2 as FQGNSA. This chain's CDR3 is CASSLVAGINYGYTF. The CDR3 DNA sequence: TGTGCCAGCAGCTTAGTCGCCGGGATTAACTATGGCTACACCTTC. Supplemented by reference TRBV7-2 and TRBJ1-2, the full variable domain reads GAGVSQSPSNKVTEKGKDVELRCDPISGHTALYWYRQSLGQGLEFLIYFQGNSAPDKSGLPSDRFSAERTGGSVSTLTIQRTQQEDSAVYLCASSLVAGINYGYTFGSGTRLTVV.

The chain recombines TRBV18 with TRBJ1-2; 9 bases match TRBD1. The CDR3 runs to 16 residues. Germline V gene sequence: CDR1 KGHSH, CDR2 LQKENI. V dropped 3 bases and J dropped 2; count of bases not matched to a gene: 7. Here the CDR3 DNA reads TGTGCCAGCTCACCCCTGAGACAGGGGGGGAACTATGGCTACACCTTC. This sequence encodes CASSPLRQGGNYGYTF.

The V gene is TRBV9, the J gene TRBJ2-3; D is unresolved. The CDR3 runs 15 residues. Germline V gene sequence: CDR1 SGDLS, CDR2 YYNGEE. Trimming took 0 bases from V and 4 from J, leaving 12 bases between them. CDR3 in DNA: TGTGCCAGCAGCGTAGGGAACCCCGCGGCAGATACGCAGTATTTT. It yields the protein CASSVGNPAADTQYF.

This rearrangement joins TRBV20-1 to TRBJ2-5, with D perhaps matching TRBD2 (6 bases). CDR3 length: 11 residues. V dropped 6 bases and J dropped 7 bases, with 12 bases sitting between them. Germline values: CDR1 DFQATT, CDR2 SNEGSKA (reference sequence). The CDR3: CSAGGTGTQYF. As DNA, the CDR3 is TGCAGTGCGGGGGGAACGGGGACCCAGTACTTC.

The V call is TRBV29-1, the J call TRBJ2-7; D remains ambiguous. The CDR3 is made up of 13 amino acids. From germline, CDR1 is SQVTM and CDR2 ANQGSEA. The V and J ends lost 7 bases and 2 bases respectively, with 15 bases between them. CDR3 sequence: CSGLLGQAYEQYV. DNA for the CDR3: TGCAGCGGCCTCCTGGGCCAGGCCTACGAGCAGTACGTC.

This clone was detected only once. V gene TRBV25-1 combines with J gene TRBJ1-2, with D uncertain. The CDR3 totals 14 residues. Deletions cut 8 bases from V and 4 bases from J, with 17 bases between. The V gene's germline CDR1 is MGHDK and CDR2 SYGVNS. CDR3 residues: CASAGPDSFYGYTF. The CDR3 coding sequence is TGTGCCAGCGCTGGTCCGGACTCCTTCTATGGCTACACCTTC.

The rearrangement joins TRBV7-9 to TRBJ2-2; 9 positions agree with TRBD1. The V segment lost 7 bases and the J segment 5 bases; nucleotides outside the gene matches: 8. Germline lookup yields CDR1 SEHNR and CDR2 FQNEAQ (reference sequence). The CDR3 runs to 15 residues. CDR3 residues: CASIPTGGDTGELFF. The CDR3 region has the DNA TGTGCCAGCATCCCGACAGGGGGGGATACCGGGGAGCTGTTTTTT.

As to this clone: Other DNA sequences of this sample code for an identical CDR3. The gene calls are TRBV9 and TRBJ2-1, with 9 bases lining up with TRBD2. V dropped 0 bases and J dropped 4; count of bases not matched to a gene: 2. Germline CDR1 and CDR2: SGDLS and YYNGEE. The CDR3 runs to 15 residues. The CDR3 spells CASSVGLAAYNEQFF. The CDR3 coding sequence is TGTGCCAGCAGCGTAGGACTAGCGGCTTACAATGAGCAGTTCTTC.

This clone turned up a few times. The chain links TRBV7-2 to TRBJ2-7, with D possibly matching TRBD1 (6 bases). CDR1 and CDR2 from the germline V gene are SGHTA and FQGNSA. Trimming removed 5 bases from V and 1 base from J, with 24 bases in between. This CDR3 spans 18 amino acids. In DNA form, the CDR3 reads TGTGCCAGCAGCCCTCAAAGATCGGACAGAATTGGTTCCTACGAGCAGTACTTC. Translating gives CASSPQRSDRIGSYEQYF.